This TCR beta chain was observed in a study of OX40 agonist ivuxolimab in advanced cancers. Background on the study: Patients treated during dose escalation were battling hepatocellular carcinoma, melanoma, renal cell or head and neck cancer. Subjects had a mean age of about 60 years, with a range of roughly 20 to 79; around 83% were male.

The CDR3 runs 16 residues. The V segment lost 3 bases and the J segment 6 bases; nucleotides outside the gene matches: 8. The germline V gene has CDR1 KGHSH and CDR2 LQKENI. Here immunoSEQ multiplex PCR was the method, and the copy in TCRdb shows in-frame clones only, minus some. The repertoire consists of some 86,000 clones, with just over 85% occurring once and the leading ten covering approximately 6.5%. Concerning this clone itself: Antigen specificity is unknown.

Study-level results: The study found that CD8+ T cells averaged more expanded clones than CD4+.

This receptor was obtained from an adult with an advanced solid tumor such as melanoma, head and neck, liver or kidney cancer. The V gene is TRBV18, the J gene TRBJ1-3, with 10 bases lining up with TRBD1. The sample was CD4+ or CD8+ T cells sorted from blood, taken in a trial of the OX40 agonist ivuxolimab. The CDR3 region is CASSPVPGTGANTIYF. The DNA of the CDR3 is TGTGCCAGCTCACCCGTGCCCGGGACAGGGGCAAACACCATATATTTT.